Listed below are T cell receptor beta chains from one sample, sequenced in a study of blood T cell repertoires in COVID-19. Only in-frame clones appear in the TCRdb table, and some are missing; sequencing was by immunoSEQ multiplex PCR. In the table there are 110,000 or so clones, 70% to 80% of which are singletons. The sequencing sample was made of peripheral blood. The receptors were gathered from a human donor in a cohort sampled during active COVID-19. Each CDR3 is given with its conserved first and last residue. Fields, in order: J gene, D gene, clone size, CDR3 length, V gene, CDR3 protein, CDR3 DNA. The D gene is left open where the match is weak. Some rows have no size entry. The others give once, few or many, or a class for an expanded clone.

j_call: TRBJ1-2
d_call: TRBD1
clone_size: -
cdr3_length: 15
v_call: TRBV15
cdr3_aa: CATSRAGQGDYGYTF
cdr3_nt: TGTGCCACCAGCCGCGCGGGACAGGGGGACTATGGCTACACCTTC

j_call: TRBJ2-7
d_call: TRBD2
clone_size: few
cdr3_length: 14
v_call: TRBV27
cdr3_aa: CASRPGLGLSEQYF
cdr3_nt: TGTGCCAGCAGGCCGGGACTAGGGCTCTCCGAGCAGTACTTC

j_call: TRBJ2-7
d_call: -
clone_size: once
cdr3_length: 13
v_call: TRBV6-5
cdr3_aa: CASSYGASYEQYF
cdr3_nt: TGTGCCAGCAGTTACGGGGCCTCCTACGAGCAGTACTTC

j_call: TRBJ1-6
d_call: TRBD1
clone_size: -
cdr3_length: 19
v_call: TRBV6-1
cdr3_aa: CASSETPGTGGSIGSPLHF
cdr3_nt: TGTGCCAGCAGTGAAACCCCCGGGACAGGGGGCTCAATCGGTTCACCCCTCCACTTT

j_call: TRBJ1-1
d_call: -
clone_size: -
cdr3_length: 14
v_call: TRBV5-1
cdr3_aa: CASSAQGSNTEAFF
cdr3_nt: TGCGCCAGCAGCGCGCAGGGCTCGAACACTGAAGCTTTCTTT

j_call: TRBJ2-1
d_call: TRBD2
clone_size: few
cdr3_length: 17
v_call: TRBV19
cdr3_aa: CASSIAGLAGSYNEQFF
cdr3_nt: TGTGCCAGTAGTATAGCTGGACTAGCGGGATCCTACAATGAGCAGTTCTTC

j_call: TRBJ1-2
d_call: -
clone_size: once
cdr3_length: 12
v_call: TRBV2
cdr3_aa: CASSMSSYGYTF
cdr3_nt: TGTGCCAGCAGTATGTCGAGCTATGGCTACACCTTC

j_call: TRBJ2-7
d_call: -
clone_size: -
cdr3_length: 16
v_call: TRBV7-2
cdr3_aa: CASSPHEAPGLYEQYF
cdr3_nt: TGTGCCAGCAGCCCCCACGAGGCCCCGGGGTTATACGAGCAGTACTTC

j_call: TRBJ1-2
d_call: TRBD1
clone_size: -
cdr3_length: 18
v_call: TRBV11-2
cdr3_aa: CASSLGGVGTGGRYGYTF
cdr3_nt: TGTGCCAGCAGCTTAGGTGGAGTGGGGACAGGGGGCCGGTATGGCTACACCTTC

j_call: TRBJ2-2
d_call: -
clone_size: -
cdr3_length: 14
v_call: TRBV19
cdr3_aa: CASSFRGGTGELFF
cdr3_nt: TGTGCCAGTAGTTTCAGAGGGGGAACCGGGGAGCTGTTTTTT

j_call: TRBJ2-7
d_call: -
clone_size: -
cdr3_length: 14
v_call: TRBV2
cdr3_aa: CASSEHKQGSEQYF
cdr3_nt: TGTGCCAGCAGTGAACATAAACAGGGTTCCGAGCAGTACTTC

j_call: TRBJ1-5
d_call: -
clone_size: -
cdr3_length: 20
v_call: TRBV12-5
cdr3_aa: CASGLGGGHRASYSNQPQHF
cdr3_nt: TGTGCTAGTGGTTTGGGGGGGGGCCATCGGGCCAGTTATAGCAATCAGCCCCAGCATTTT

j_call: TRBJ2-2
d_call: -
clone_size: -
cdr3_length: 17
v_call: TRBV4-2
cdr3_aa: CASSQPGAGQAGGELFF
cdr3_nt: TGTGCCAGCAGCCAACCGGGTGCGGGGCAAGCGGGCGGGGAGCTGTTTTTT

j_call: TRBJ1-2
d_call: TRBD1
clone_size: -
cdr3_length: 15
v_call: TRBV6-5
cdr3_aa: CASSYTRQGYYGYTF
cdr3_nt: TGTGCCAGCAGTTACACAAGACAGGGCTACTATGGCTACACCTTC

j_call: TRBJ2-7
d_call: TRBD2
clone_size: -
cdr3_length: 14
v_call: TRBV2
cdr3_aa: CASSEGGDPYEQYF
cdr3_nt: TGTGCCAGCTCAGAGGGAGGGGACCCGTACGAGCAGTACTTC

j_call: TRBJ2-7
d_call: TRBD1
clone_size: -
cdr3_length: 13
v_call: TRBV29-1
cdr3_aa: CSVDTGTAYEQYF
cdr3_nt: TGCAGCGTCGATACCGGGACAGCTTACGAGCAGTACTTC

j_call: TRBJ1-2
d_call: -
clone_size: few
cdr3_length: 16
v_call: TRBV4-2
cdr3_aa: CASSHSSGVTAYGYTF
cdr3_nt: TGTGCCAGCAGCCATAGTTCAGGGGTAACTGCATATGGCTACACCTTC

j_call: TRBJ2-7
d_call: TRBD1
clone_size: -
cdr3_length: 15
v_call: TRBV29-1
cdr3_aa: CSVETTGTGSREQYF
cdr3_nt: TGCAGCGTAGAGACCACGGGGACAGGGAGTCGCGAGCAGTACTTC

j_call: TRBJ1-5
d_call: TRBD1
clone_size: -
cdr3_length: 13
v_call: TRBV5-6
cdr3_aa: CASSLTGEQPQHF
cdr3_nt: TGTGCCAGCAGCTTGACAGGGGAGCAGCCCCAGCATTTT

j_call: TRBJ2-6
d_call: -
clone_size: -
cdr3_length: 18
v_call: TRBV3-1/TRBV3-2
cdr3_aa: CASSQVRRPYSGANVLTF
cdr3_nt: TGTGCCAGCAGCCAAGTCCGCAGGCCTTACTCTGGGGCCAACGTCCTGACTTTC

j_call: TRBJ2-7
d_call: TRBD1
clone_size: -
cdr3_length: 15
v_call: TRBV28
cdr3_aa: CASSSPRDRGYEQYF
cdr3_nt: TGTGCCAGCAGTTCCCCCCGGGACAGGGGGTACGAGCAGTACTTC

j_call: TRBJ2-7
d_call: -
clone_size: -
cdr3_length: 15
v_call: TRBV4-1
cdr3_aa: CASSQAVLPLEEQYF
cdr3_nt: TGCGCCAGCAGCCAAGCGGTTCTTCCCCTCGAGGAGCAGTACTTC

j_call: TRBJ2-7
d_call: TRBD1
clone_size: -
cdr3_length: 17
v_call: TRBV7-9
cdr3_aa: CASSLDPPGQGSYEQYF
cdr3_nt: TGTGCCAGCAGCTTAGACCCTCCGGGACAGGGGTCCTACGAGCAGTACTTC

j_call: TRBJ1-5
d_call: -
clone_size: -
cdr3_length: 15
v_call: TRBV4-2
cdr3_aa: CASSQDQRGRQPQHF
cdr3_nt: TGTGCCAGCAGCCAAGATCAGCGAGGGCGGCAGCCCCAGCATTTT

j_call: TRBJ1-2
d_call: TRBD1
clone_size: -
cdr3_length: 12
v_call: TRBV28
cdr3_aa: CASSLNRGGYTF
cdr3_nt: TGTGCCAGCAGCCTTAACAGGGGCGGCTACACCTTC

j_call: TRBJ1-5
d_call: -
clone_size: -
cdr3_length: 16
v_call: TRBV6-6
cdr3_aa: CASSYFRDKSNQPQHF
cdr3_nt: TGTGCCAGCAGTTACTTCCGGGACAAGAGCAATCAGCCCCAGCATTTT

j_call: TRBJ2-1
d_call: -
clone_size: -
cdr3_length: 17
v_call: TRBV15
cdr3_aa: CATSRDGNTLNYNEQFF
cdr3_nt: TGTGCCACCAGCAGAGACGGTAATACCCTAAACTACAATGAGCAGTTCTTC

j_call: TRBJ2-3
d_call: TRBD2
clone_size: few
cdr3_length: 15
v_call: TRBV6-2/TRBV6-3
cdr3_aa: CASSATSGGFNTQYF
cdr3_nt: TGTGCCAGCAGTGCGACTAGCGGGGGATTCAATACGCAGTATTTT

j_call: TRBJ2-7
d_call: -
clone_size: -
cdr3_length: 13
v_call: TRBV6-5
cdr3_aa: CASVWEATYEQYF
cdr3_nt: TGTGCCAGTGTGTGGGAGGCGACCTACGAGCAGTACTTC

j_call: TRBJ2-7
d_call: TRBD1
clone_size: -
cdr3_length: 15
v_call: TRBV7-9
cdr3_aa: CASSPRAGGMYEQYF
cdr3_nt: TGTGCCAGCAGCCCCCGGGCAGGGGGCATGTACGAGCAGTACTTC

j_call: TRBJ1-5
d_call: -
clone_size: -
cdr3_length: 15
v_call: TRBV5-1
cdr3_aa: CASSLDPVSNQPQHF
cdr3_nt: TGCGCCAGCAGCTTGGATCCGGTGAGCAATCAGCCCCAGCATTTT

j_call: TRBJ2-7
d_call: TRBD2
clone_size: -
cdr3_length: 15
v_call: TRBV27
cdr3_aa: CASSFGLAGAHEQYF
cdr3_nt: TGTGCCAGCAGTTTCGGACTAGCGGGGGCCCACGAGCAGTACTTC

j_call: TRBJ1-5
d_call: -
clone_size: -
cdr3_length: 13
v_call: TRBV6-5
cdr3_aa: CASSSLYHQPQHF
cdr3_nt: TGTGCCAGCAGTTCGCTCTATCATCAGCCCCAGCATTTT

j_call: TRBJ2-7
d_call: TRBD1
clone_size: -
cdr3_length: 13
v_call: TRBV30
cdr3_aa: CAWEQGAAYEQYF
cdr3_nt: TGTGCCTGGGAACAGGGGGCGGCCTACGAGCAGTACTTC

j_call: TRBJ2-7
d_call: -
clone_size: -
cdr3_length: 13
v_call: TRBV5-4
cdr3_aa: CASSLDRLYEQYF
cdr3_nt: TGTGCCAGCAGCTTGGACAGGCTCTACGAGCAGTACTTC

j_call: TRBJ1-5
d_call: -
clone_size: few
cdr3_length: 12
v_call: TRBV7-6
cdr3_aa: CASSFAQGPQHF
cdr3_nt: TGTGCCAGCAGCTTCGCGCAGGGACCCCAGCATTTT

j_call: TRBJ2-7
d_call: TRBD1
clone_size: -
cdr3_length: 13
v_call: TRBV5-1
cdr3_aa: CASSRDRAYEQYF
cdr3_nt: TGCGCCAGCAGCCGGGACAGGGCTTACGAGCAGTACTTC

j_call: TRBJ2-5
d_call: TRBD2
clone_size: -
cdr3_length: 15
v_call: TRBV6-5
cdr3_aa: CASRTSGGYQETQYF
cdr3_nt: TGTGCCAGCAGGACTAGCGGGGGGTACCAAGAGACCCAGTACTTC

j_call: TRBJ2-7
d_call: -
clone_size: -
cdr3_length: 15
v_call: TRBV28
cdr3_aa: CASSSAGLSSYEQYF
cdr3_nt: TGTGCCAGCAGCTCCGCGGGGCTGAGCTCCTACGAGCAGTACTTC

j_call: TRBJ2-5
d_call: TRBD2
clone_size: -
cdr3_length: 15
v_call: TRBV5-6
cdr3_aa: CASSYGLAGQETQYF
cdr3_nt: TGTGCCAGCAGCTACGGACTAGCGGGGCAAGAGACCCAGTACTTC

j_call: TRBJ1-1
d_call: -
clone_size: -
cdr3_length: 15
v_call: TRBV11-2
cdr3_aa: CASSPGGGMNTEAFF
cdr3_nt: TGTGCCAGCAGCCCTGGGGGGGGCATGAACACTGAAGCTTTCTTT

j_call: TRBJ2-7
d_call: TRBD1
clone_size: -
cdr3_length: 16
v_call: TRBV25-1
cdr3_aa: CASEAGPGTGLREQYF
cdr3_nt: TGTGCCTCCGAGGCGGGTCCCGGGACAGGGCTGCGCGAGCAGTACTTC

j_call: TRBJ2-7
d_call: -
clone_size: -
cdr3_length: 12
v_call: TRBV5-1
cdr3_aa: CASSPRIAKQYF
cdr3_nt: TGCGCCAGCAGCCCCCGCATAGCTAAGCAGTACTTC

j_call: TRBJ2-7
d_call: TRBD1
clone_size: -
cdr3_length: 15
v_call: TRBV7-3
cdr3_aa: CASIPRPGTGFQQYF
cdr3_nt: TGTGCCAGCATCCCTAGGCCTGGGACAGGGTTTCAGCAGTACTTC

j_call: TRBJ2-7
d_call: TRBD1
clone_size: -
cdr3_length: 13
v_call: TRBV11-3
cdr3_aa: CASSLVTGEEQYF
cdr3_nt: TGTGCCAGCAGCTTAGTAACAGGGGAAGAGCAGTACTTC

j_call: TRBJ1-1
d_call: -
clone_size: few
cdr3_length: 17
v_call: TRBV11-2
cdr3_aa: CASSLVPTYTLNTEAFF
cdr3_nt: TGTGCCAGCAGCTTAGTACCCACCTATACCTTGAACACTGAAGCTTTCTTT

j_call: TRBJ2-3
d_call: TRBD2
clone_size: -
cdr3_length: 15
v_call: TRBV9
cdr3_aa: CASTGGRSSTDTQYF
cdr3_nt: TGTGCCAGCACGGGGGGGAGATCTAGCACAGATACGCAGTATTTT

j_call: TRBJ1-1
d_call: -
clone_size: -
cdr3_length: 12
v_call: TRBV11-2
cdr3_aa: CASSHTGTEAFF
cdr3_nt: TGTGCCAGCAGCCATACAGGGACTGAAGCTTTCTTT

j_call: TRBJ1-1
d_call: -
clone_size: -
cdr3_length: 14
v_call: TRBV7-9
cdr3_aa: CASSLVQGNTEAFF
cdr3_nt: TGTGCCAGCAGCTTAGTTCAGGGGAACACTGAAGCTTTCTTT

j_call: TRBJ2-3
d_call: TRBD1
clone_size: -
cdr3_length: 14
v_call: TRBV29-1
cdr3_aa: CSDRDRGPTDTQYF
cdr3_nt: TGCAGCGACCGGGACAGGGGCCCCACAGATACGCAGTATTTT

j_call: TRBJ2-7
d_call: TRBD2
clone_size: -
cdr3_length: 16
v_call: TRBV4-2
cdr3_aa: CASSQTLSGTPYEQYF
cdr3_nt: TGTGCCAGCAGCCAAACCCTTAGCGGGACCCCTTACGAGCAGTACTTC

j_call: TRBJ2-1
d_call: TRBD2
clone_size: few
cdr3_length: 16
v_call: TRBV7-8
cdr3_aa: CASSPTSGGAYNEQFF
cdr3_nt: TGTGCCAGCAGCCCGACTAGCGGGGGGGCCTACAATGAGCAGTTCTTC

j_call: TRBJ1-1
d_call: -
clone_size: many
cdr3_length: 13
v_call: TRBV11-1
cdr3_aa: CASTSMGRTEAFF
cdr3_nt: TGTGCCAGCACCTCAATGGGGAGGACTGAAGCTTTCTTT

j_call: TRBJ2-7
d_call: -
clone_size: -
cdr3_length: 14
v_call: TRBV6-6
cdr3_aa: CASTEGGGPYEQYF
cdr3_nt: TGTGCCAGCACCGAGGGAGGGGGACCCTACGAGCAGTACTTC

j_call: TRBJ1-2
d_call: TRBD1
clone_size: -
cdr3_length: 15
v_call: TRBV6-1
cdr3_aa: CASSEETGTFYGYTF
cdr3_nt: TGTGCCAGCAGTGAAGAGACAGGGACCTTCTATGGCTACACCTTC